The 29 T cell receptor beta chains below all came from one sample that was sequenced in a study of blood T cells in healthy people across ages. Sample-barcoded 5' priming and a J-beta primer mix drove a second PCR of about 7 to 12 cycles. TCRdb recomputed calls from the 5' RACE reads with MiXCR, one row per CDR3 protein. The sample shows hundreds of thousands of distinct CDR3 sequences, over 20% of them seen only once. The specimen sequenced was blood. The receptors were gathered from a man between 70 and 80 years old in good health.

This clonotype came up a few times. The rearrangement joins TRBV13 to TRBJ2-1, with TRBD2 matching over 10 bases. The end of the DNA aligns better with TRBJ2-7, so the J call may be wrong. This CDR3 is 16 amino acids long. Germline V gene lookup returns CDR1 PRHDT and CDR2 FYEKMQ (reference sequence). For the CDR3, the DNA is TGTGCCAGCAGCTTGGGGCCTAGCGGGAGTCGGTACGAGCAGTACTTC. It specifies CASSLGPSGSRYEQYF.

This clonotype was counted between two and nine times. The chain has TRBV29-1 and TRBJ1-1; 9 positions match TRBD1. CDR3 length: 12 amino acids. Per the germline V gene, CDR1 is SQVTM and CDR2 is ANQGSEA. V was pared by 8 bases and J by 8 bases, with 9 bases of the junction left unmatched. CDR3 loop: CSTGRGTGEAFF. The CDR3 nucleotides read TGCAGCACCGGCCGGGGGACAGGGGAAGCTTTCTTT.

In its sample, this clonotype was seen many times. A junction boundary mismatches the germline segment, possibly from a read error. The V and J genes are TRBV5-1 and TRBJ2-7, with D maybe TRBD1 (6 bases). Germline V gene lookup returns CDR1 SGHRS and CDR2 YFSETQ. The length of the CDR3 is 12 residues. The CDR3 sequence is CASRQYPGHWDF. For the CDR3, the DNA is TGCGCCAGCAGGCAATATCCGGGACACTGGGACTTC.

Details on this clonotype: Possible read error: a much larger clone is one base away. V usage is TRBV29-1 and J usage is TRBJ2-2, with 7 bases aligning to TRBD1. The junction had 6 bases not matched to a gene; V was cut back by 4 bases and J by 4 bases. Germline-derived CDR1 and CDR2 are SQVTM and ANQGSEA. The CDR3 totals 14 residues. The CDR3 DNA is TGCAGCGTTGCCGGGACAGTAAGCACCGGGGAGCTGTTTTTT. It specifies CSVAGTVSTGELFF.

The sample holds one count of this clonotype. The CDR3 bases are TGCGCCAGCAGCTTACACGACTCCTACGAGCAGTACTTC. Its translation: CASSLHDSYEQYF. This chain uses TRBV5-1 with TRBJ2-7; the D is unclear. V lost 2 bases, J lost 0 bases, and 6 bases lay in between. CDR3 length equals 13 residues. Germline V gene data show CDR1 as SGHRS and CDR2 as YFSETQ. Variable domain in full (rest from reference TRBV5-1 and TRBJ2-7): KAGVTQTPRYLIKTRGQQVTLSCSPISGHRSVSWYQQTPGQGLQFLFEYFSETQRNKGNFPGRFSGRQFSNSRSEMNVSTLELGDSALYLCASSLHDSYEQYFGPGTRLTVT.

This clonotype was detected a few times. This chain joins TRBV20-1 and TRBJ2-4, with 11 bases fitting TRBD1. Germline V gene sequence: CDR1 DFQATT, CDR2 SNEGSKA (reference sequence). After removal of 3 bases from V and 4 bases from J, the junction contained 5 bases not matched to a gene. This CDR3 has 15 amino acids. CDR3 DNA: TGCAGTGCTAGGCCCGGGACAGGGGGAAAAAACATTCAGTACTTC. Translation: CSARPGTGGKNIQYF.

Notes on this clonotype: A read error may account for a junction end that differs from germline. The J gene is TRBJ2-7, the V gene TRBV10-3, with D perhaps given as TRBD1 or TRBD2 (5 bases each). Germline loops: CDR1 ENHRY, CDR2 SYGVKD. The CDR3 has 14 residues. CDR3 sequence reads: CAIGENRRLSEQYF. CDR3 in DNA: TGTGCCATCGGTGAGAACAGGAGGTTAAGCGAGCAGTACTTC.

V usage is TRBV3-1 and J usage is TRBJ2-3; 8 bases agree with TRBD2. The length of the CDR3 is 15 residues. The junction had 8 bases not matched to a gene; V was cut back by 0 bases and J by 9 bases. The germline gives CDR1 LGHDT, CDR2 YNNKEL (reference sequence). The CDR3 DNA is TGTGCCAGCAGCCAAGAAAGACTAGCGAGACGCACGCAGTATTTT. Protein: CASSQERLARRTQYF.

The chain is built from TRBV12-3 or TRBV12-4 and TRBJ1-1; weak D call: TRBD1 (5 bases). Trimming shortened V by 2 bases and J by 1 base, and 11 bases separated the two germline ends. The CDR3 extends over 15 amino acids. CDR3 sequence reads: CASSLKWGANTEAFF. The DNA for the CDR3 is TGTGCCAGCAGTTTAAAATGGGGCGCGAACACTGAAGCTTTCTTT.

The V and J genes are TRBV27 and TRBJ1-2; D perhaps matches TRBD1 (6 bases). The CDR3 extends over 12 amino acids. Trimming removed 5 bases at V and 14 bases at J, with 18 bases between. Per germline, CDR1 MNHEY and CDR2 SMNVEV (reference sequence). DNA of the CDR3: TGTGCCAGCAGTCTCATACAGGGCTCCCCAACCTTC. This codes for CASSLIQGSPTF.

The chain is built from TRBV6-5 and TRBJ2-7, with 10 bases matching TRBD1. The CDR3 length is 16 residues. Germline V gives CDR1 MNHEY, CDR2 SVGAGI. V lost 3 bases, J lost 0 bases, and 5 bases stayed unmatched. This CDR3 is CASSYRDRGSSYEQYF. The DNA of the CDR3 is TGTGCCAGCAGTTATCGGGACAGGGGTAGCTCCTACGAGCAGTACTTC.

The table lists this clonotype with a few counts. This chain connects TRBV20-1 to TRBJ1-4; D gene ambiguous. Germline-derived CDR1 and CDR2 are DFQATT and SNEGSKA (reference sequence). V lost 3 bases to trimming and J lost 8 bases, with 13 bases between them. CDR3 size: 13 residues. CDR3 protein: CSASSTFGEKLFF. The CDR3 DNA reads TGCAGTGCTAGCTCTACCTTTGGCGAAAAACTGTTTTTT.

The CDR3 sequence: CASSLGTGAAKNIQYF. For the CDR3, the DNA is TGTGCCAGCAGCTTAGGTACGGGTGCAGCCAAAAACATTCAGTACTTC. V gene TRBV7-9 combines with J gene TRBJ2-4; D gene uncertain. The CDR3 is made up of 16 amino acids. In germline, CDR1 is SEHNR, CDR2 FQNEAQ (reference sequence). V dropped 1 base and J dropped 0 bases, with 10 bases sitting between them.

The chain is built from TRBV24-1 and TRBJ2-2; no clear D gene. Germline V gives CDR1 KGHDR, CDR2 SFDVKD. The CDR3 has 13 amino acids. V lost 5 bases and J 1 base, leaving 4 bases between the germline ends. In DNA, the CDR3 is TGTGCCACCAGTGGCGGGAACACCGGGGAGCTGTTTTTT. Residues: CATSGGNTGELFF.

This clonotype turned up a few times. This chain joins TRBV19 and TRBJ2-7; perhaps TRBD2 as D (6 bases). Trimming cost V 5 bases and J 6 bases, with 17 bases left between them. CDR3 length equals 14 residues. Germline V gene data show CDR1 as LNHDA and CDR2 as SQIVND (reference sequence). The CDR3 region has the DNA TGTGCCAGTAGTGGGGGGTCATCGCCTCTCGAGCAGTACTTC. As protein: CASSGGSSPLEQYF.

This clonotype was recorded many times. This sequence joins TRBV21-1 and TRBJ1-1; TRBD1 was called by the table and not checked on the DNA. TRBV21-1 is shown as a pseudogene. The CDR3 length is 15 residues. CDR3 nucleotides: TGTGCCAGCAGCGCCCCGGGGGGGCGGAACACTGAAGCTTTCTTT. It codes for CASSAPGGRNTEAFF.

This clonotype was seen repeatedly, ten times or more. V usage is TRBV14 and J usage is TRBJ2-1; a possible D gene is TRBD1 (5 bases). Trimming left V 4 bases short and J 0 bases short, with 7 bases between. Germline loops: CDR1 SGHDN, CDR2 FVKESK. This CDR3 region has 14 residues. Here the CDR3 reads CASSRTSSYNEQFF. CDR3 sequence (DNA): TGTGCCAGCAGCCGGACATCCTCCTACAATGAGCAGTTCTTC.

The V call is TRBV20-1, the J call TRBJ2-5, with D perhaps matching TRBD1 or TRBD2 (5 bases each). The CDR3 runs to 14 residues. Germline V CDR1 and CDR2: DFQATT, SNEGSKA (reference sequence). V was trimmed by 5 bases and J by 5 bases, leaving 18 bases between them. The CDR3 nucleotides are TGCAGTGCTGCACGCAGGGAGTCAGGGGAGACCCAGTACTTC. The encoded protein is CSAARRESGETQYF.

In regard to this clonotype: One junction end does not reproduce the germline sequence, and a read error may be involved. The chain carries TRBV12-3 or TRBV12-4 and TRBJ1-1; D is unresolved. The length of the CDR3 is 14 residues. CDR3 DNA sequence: TGTGCCAGCAGTGCGTCCACGATGAACGCTGAAGCTTTCTTT. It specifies CASSASTMNAEAFF.

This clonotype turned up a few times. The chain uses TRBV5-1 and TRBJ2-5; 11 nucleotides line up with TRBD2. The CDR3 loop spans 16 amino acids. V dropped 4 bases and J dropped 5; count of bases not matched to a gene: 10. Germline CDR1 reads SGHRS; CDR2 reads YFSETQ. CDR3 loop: CASSPPTSGKGETQYF. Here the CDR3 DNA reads TGCGCCAGCAGCCCACCGACTAGCGGGAAGGGGGAGACCCAGTACTTC.

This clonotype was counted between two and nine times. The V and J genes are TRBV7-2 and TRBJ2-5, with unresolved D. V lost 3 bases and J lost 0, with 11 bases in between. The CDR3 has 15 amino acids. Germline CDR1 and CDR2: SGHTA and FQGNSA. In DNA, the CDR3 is TGTGCCAGCAGCTTTTCACAGAGGTACCAAGAGACCCAGTACTTC. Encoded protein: CASSFSQRYQETQYF.

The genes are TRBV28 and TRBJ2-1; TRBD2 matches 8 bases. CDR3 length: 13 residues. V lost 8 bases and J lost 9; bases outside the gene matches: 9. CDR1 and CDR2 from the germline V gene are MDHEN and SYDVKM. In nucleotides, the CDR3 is TGTGCCAGCCAGCGGGAGCCAAGAAGTGAGCAGTTCTTC. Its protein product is CASQREPRSEQFF.

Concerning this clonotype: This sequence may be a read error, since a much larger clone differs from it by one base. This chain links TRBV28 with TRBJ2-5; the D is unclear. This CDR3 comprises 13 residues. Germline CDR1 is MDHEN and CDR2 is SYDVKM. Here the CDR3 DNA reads TGTGCCGGCAGCCTCGGTGGGGTGAAGACCCAGTACTTC. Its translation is CAGSLGGVKTQYF.

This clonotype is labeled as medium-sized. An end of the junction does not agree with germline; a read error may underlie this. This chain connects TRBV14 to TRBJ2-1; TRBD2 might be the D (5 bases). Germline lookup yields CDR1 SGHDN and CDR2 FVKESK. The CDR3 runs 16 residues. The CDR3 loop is CASSQVGGISDNEQFF. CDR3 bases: TGTGCCAGCAGTCAAGTCGGAGGAATCTCCGACAATGAGCAGTTCTTC.

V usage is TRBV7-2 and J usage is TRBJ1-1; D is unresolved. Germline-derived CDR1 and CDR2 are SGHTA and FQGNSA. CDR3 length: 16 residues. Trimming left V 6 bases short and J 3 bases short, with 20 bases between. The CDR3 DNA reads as TGTGCCAGCAGGTCCCCCGCGGGGATATTAGACACTGAAGCTTTCTTT. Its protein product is CASRSPAGILDTEAFF.

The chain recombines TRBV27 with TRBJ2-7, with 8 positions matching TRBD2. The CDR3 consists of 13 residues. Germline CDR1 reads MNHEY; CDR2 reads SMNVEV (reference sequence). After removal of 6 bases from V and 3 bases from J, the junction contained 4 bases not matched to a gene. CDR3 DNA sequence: TGTGCCAGCAGGCAGCGGGAGTACTACGAGCAGTACTTC. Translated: CASRQREYYEQYF.

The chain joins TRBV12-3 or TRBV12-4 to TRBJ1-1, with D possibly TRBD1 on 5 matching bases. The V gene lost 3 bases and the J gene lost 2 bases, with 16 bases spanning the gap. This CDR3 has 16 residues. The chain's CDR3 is CASSFPIDRKNTEAFF. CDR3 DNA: TGTGCCAGCAGTTTTCCCATCGACAGAAAAAACACTGAAGCTTTCTTT.

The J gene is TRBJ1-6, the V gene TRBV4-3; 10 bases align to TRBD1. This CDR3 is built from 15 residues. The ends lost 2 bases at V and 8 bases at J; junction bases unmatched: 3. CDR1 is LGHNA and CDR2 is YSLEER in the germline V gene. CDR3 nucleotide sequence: TGCGCCAGCAGCCAACGAGGGACAGGGGATTCACCCCTCCACTTT. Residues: CASSQRGTGDSPLHF.

The CDR3 sequence: CASSYSSGGSFRDNYEQYF. The CDR3 DNA reads TGTGCCAGCAGTTACTCTTCAGGGGGGAGCTTCCGGGACAACTACGAGCAGTACTTC. V and J are TRBV6-5 and TRBJ2-7, with D tentatively TRBD1 (7 bases). The V gene lost 0 bases and the J gene lost 3 bases, with 24 bases spanning the gap. The V gene's germline CDR1 is MNHEY and CDR2 SVGAGI. CDR3 size: 19 residues.